This TCR beta chain appears in the sequencing data of a study of regulatory T cells in long-lasting Graves disease. Study background: Graves' patients, newly diagnosed, had taken antithyroid drugs under 3 months. Study-wide findings and caveats: Among samples with persistent disease, TRBV28, TRBJ1-2 and TRBJ2-5 were favored.

The TCR beta library used iRepertoire HTBI primers with Arm-PCR amplification of CDR3. TCRdb reprocessed the multiplex PCR reads with MiXCR, giving one entry per CDR3 protein. Among 370,000 or so distinct CDR3 sequences, roughly 17% were seen once, and the ten largest hold just over 20%. V lost 6 bases, J lost 4 bases, and 19 bases lay in between. Germline CDR1 reads MNHEY; CDR2 reads SMNVEV (reference sequence). The CDR3 loop spans 15 amino acids. Notes on this clonotype: The antigen is unknown. A read error is possible here, since a much larger clone lies one base away.

Documented time point: newly diagnosed GD, antithyroid drugs for less than 3 months. Construction of the TCR library relied on RNA isolated from PBMCs. The sample was also reused in another study, on T cells in Graves' hyperthyroidism and ophthalmopathy.

The clonotype comes from a woman aged 18-29 years with Graves disease. The sequencing here drew on peripheral blood mononuclear cells (PBMCs), taken at new diagnosis, from a patient treated with antithyroid drugs. This chain uses TRBV27 with TRBJ2-7; either TRBD1 or TRBD2 may fit D (5 bases each). CDR3 DNA: TGTGCCAGCAGCCTTACCGGGGCTAGAGCTTACGAGCAGTACTTC. This gives the protein CASSLTGARAYEQYF.